This is a list of T cell receptor beta chains from one sample in a study of cytomegalovirus exposure and HLA in healthy donors. Sequencing used immunoSEQ multiplex PCR; TCRdb keeps in-frame clones, though not all of them. The sample includes about 190,000 clones, 81% of them seen just once. Sequencing used PBMCs. These TCRs come from a middle-aged man in good health and CMV-seronegative. Each CDR3 is given with its conserved first and last residue. A D gene is named only where the DNA matches it firmly. The size field is filled for only some rows; it gives once, few, many or a size class.

d_call	clone_size	cdr3_length	v_call	j_call	cdr3_aa	cdr3_nt
NA	NA	15	TRBV6-1	TRBJ2-7	CASSALEYGSYEQYF	TGTGCCAGCAGTGCCCTAGAGTACGGATCCTACGAGCAGTACTTC
NA	NA	14	TRBV9	TRBJ2-7	CASSTRDNPYEQYF	TGTGCCAGCAGCACCCGGGACAATCCCTACGAGCAGTACTTC
NA	NA	15	TRBV27	TRBJ2-3	CASSLSGNRLDTQYF	TGTGCCAGCAGTTTGTCCGGGAATAGATTAGATACGCAGTATTTT
NA	NA	14	TRBV7-2	TRBJ2-6	CASSFFTGANVLTF	TGTGCCAGCAGCTTTTTCACAGGGGCCAACGTCCTGACTTTC
TRBD2	NA	16	TRBV13	TRBJ2-6	CASSLASGAGANVLTF	TGTGCCAGCAGCTTAGCTAGCGGGGCTGGGGCCAACGTCCTGACTTTC
TRBD1	NA	18	TRBV9	TRBJ1-2	CASSVSTGDPIGNGGYTF	TGTGCCAGCAGCGTTTCGACAGGGGATCCTATAGGTAATGGTGGCTACACCTTC
NA	NA	14	TRBV15	TRBJ2-2	CATSRDKGTGELFF	TGTGCCACCAGCAGAGATAAGGGGACCGGGGAGCTGTTTTTT
NA	NA	14	TRBV7-8	TRBJ1-2	CASSLFNSNYGYTF	TGTGCCAGCAGCTTATTCAACAGTAACTATGGCTACACCTTC
NA	NA	12	TRBV5-6	TRBJ1-1	CASSFGITEAFF	TGTGCCAGCAGCTTCGGGATCACTGAAGCTTTCTTT
NA	NA	14	TRBV5-1	TRBJ1-5	CASSLTGGNQPQHF	TGCGCCAGCAGCTTAACGGGTGGCAATCAGCCCCAGCATTTT
TRBD1	NA	14	TRBV2	TRBJ1-2	CASSGQTGQHGYTF	TGTGCCAGCAGTGGACAGACAGGGCAACATGGCTACACCTTC
TRBD2	NA	15	TRBV6-6	TRBJ2-7	CASSSFSGGAGEQYF	TGTGCCAGCAGTTCCTTTAGCGGGGGGGCTGGTGAGCAGTACTTC
TRBD2	NA	17	TRBV9	TRBJ2-2	CASSAPTSGGNTGELFF	TGTGCCAGCAGCGCCCCGACTAGCGGGGGAAACACCGGGGAGCTGTTTTTT
NA	NA	11	TRBV20-1	TRBJ2-3	CSAKLQDTQYF	TGCAGTGCAAAGCTGCAAGATACGCAGTATTTT
TRBD2	NA	12	TRBV6-5	TRBJ2-7	CASWSSGVEQYF	TGTGCCAGCTGGAGTAGCGGGGTCGAGCAGTACTTC
NA	NA	17	TRBV19	TRBJ2-1	CASSIITQGRSYNEQFF	TGTGCCAGTAGTATAATCACACAGGGGAGGTCCTACAATGAGCAGTTCTTC
TRBD2	NA	16	TRBV5-8	TRBJ2-1	CASSLAAGVTYNEQFF	TGTGCCAGCAGCTTGGCAGCGGGGGTCACCTACAATGAGCAGTTCTTC
NA	NA	14	TRBV7-2	TRBJ2-3	CASSLEGVADTQYF	TGTGCCAGCAGCTTAGAGGGGGTAGCAGATACGCAGTATTTT
NA	once	13	TRBV27	TRBJ2-7	CASSLWGGGEQYF	TGTGCCAGCAGTTTATGGGGAGGGGGCGAGCAGTACTTC
TRBD2	NA	14	TRBV27	TRBJ2-7	CASGEGGWGYEQYF	TGTGCCAGCGGGGAGGGAGGGTGGGGCTACGAGCAGTACTTC
NA	once	13	TRBV5-1	TRBJ1-2	CASSFDSNYGYTF	TGCGCCAGCAGTTTTGACAGTAACTATGGCTACACCTTC
NA	once	16	TRBV13	TRBJ2-5	CASSLVGRQGLETQYF	TGTGCCAGCAGCTTAGTCGGCAGGCAGGGGTTAGAGACCCAGTACTTC
NA	NA	13	TRBV7-9	TRBJ1-1	CASTPGAKTEAFF	TGTGCCAGCACCCCGGGAGCGAAGACTGAAGCTTTCTTT
TRBD1	NA	15	TRBV5-1	TRBJ1-5	CASSPTGLSNQPQHF	TGCGCCAGCAGCCCGACAGGGCTGAGCAATCAGCCCCAGCATTTT
NA	NA	15	TRBV4-2	TRBJ1-5	CASSQITGFGQPQHF	TGTGCCAGCAGCCAGATCACAGGATTTGGCCAGCCCCAGCATTTT
TRBD1	NA	15	TRBV5-1	TRBJ1-1	CASSLVVTGSTEAFF	TGCGCCAGCAGCTTGGTAGTGACAGGGTCCACTGAAGCTTTCTTT
TRBD1	once	15	TRBV2	TRBJ2-7	CASSARDRGADEQYF	TGTGCCAGCAGTGCGCGGGACAGGGGCGCCGACGAGCAGTACTTC
TRBD2	NA	14	TRBV6-5	TRBJ2-7	CASSPGTSPYEQYF	TGTGCCAGCAGCCCGGGGACTAGTCCCTACGAGCAGTACTTC
NA	NA	13	TRBV13	TRBJ2-1	CASSPPYSDEQFF	TGTGCCAGCAGCCCTCCTTATTCGGATGAGCAGTTCTTC
NA	NA	15	TRBV2	TRBJ2-7	CASSENPLKHYEQYF	TGTGCCAGCAGTGAAAATCCGCTGAAGCACTACGAGCAGTACTTC
TRBD2	few	14	TRBV7-9	TRBJ2-3	CASIRTSGGDTQYF	TGTGCCAGCATCCGAACTAGCGGGGGTGATACGCAGTATTTT
NA	NA	16	TRBV2	TRBJ2-1	CASSEIRLSSYNEQFF	TGTGCCAGCAGTGAAATAAGACTTAGCTCCTACAATGAGCAGTTCTTC
TRBD2	NA	15	TRBV30	TRBJ2-1	CAWSRGLAGGNEQFF	TGTGCCTGGAGTAGGGGACTAGCGGGGGGCAATGAGCAGTTCTTC
NA	NA	14	TRBV6-1	TRBJ1-2	CASSEGSTNYGYTF	TGTGCCAGCAGTGAAGGTAGTACTAACTATGGCTACACCTTC
TRBD1	NA	13	TRBV6-4	TRBJ1-1	CASRGQPNTEAFF	TGTGCCAGCCGGGGACAGCCTAACACTGAAGCTTTCTTT
TRBD1	NA	14	TRBV29-1	TRBJ2-1	CSVWDRAGYNEQFF	TGCAGCGTATGGGACAGGGCTGGGTACAATGAGCAGTTCTTC
NA	NA	15	TRBV19	TRBJ1-4	CASSTPLQGGEKLFF	TGTGCCAGTAGTACGCCCCTCCAGGGAGGAGAAAAACTGTTTTTT
NA	NA	16	TRBV7-9	TRBJ1-2	CASSSGRAPVSYGYTF	TGTGCCAGCAGCTCCGGGAGGGCCCCCGTATCGTATGGCTACACCTTC
TRBD1	NA	13	TRBV5-1	TRBJ2-3	CASNPDRSDTQYF	TGCGCCAGCAACCCGGACAGGTCAGATACGCAGTATTTT
TRBD1	NA	13	TRBV6-5	TRBJ1-1	CASRSRREGAYIF	TGTGCCAGCAGATCCCGGCGGGAGGGGGCTTACATCTTT
NA	NA	13	TRBV10-3	TRBJ2-7	CAISGLDSYEQYF	TGTGCCATCAGTGGACTAGACTCCTACGAGCAGTACTTC
NA	few	15	TRBV4-3	TRBJ2-5	CASSQDLDRIKTQYF	TGCGCCAGCAGCCAAGATCTCGACAGGATAAAGACCCAGTACTTC